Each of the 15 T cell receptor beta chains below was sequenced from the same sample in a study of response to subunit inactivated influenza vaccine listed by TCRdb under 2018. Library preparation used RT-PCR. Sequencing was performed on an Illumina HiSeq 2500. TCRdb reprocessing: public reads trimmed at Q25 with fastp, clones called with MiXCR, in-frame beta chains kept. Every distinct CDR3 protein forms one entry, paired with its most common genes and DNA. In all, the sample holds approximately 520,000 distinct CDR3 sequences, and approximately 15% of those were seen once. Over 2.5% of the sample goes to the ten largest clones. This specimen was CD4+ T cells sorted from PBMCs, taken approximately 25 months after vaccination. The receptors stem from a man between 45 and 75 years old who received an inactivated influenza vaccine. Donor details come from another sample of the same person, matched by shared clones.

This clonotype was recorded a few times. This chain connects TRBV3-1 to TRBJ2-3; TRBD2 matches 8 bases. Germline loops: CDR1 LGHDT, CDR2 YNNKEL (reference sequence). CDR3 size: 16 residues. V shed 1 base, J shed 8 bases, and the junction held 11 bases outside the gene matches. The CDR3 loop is CASSQGLAGFGSTQYF. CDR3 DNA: TGTGCCAGCAGCCAAGGGCTAGCGGGTTTCGGGAGTACGCAGTATTTT.

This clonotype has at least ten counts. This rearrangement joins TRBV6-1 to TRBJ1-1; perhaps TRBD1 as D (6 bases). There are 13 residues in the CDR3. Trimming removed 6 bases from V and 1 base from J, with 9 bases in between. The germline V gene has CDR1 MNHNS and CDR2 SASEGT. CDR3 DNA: TGTGCCAGCAGCTGGGGACAGAACACTGAAGCTTTCTTT. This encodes CASSWGQNTEAFF.

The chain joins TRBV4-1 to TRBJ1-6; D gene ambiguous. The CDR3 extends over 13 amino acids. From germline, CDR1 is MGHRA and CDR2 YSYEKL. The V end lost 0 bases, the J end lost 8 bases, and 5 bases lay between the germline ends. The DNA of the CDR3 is TGCGCCAGCAGCCAAGATCCAGATTCACCCCTCCACTTT. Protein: CASSQDPDSPLHF.

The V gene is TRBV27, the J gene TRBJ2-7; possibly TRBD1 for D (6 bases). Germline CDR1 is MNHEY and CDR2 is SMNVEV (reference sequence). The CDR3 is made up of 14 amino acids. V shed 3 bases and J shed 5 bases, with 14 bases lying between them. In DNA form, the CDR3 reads TGTGCCAGCAGTTTTAGGCGGACAGTCCACGAGCAGTACTTC. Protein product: CASSFRRTVHEQYF.

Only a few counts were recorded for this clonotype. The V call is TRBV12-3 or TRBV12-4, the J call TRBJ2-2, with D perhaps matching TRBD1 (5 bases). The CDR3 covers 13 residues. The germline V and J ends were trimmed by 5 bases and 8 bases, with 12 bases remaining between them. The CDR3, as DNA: TGTGCCAGCAGTCGTGACAGTTTTGGGGAGCTGTTTTTT. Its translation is CASSRDSFGELFF.

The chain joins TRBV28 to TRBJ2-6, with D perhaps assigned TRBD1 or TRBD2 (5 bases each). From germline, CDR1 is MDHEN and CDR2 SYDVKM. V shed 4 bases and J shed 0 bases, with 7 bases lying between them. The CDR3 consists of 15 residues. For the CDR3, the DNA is TGTGCCAGCAGTTCGGGGCCCTCTGGGGCCAACGTCCTGACTTTC. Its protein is CASSSGPSGANVLTF.

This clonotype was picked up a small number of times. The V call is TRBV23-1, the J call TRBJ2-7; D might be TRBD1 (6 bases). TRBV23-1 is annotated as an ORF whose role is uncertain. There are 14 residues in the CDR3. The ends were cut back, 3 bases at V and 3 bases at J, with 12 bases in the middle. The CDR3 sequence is CASSQDSGNYEQYF. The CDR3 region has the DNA TGCGCCAGCAGTCAGGACAGTGGGAACTACGAGCAGTACTTC.

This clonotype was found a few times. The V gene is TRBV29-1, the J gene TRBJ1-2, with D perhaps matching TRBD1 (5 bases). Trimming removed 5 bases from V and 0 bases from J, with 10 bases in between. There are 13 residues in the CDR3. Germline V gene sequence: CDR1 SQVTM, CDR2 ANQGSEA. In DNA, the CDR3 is TGCAGCGTTCAGGGACCCGCTAACTATGGCTACACCTTC. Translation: CSVQGPANYGYTF.

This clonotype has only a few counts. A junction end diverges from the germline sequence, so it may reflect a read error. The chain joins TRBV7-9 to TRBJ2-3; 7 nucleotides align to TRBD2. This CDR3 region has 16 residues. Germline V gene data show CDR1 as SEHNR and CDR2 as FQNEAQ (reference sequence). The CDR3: CASNLGGGRSTDTQYF. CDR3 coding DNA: TGTGCCAGCAACTTAGGTGGCGGGAGAAGCACAGATACGCAGTATTTT.

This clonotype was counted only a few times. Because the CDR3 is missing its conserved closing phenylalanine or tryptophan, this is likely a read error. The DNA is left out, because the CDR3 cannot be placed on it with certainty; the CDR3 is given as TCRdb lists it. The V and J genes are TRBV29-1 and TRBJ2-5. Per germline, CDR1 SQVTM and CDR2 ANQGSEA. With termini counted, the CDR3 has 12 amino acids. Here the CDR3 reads CSVEGGDTRTVY.

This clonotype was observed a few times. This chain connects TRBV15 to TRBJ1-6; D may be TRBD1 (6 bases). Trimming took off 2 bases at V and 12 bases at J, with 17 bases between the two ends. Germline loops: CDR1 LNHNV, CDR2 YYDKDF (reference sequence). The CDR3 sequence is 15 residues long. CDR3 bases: TGTGCCACCAGCAGAACCGGGAGACAGGATGGACCCCTCCACTTT. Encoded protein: CATSRTGRQDGPLHF.

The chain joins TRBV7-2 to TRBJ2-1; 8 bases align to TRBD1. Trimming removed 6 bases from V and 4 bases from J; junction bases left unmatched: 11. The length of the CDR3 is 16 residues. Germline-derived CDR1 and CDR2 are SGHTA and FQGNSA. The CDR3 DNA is TGTGCCAGCAGACGAGCCGGGACAGGTAAATACAATGAGCAGTTCTTC. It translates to CASRRAGTGKYNEQFF.

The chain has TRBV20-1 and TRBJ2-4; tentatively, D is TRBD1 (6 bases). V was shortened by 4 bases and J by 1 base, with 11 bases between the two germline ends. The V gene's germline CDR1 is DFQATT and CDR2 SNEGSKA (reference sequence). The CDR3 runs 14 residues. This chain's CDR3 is CSATGARAKNIQYF. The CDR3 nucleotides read TGCAGTGCTACAGGGGCCAGGGCCAAAAACATTCAGTACTTC.

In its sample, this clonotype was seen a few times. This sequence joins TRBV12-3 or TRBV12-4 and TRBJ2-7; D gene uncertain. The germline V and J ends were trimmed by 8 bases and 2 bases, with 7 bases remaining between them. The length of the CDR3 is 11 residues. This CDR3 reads CASGSAYEQYF. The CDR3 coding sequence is TGTGCCAGCGGATCCGCCTACGAGCAGTACTTC.

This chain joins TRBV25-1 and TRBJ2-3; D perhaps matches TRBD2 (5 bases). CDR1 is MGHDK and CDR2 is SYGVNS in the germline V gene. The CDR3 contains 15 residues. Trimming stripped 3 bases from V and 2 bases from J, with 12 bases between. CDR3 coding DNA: TGTGCCAGCAGTGACGGGAACCGCTTCACAGATACGCAGTATTTT. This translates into CASSDGNRFTDTQYF.